Included here is one TCR beta chain sequence, with context. Participants were aged 18 to 89 years, lived in 20 to 25 US areas, and enrolled virtually. Participants were placed into cohorts based on the clinical history they reported. TCRdb keeps only in-frame clones here, not all; method: immunoSEQ multiplex PCR. The sample records 200,000 to 300,000 clones, around nine tenths being singletons. V gave up 3 bases and J gave up 0 bases, with 9 bases separating them. Germline V CDR1 and CDR2: LNHDA, SQIVND (reference sequence). The CDR3 is 15 residues long. The data originate from a study of blood T cell repertoires in COVID-19. Study in general: PBMCs, B-cell-depleted T cells, or T cells were the source of the cDNA or gDNA that made up the material.

The chain recombines TRBV19 with TRBJ2-1; D may be TRBD2 (5 bases). Sample: PBMCs or T cells enriched from blood (not recorded which). This receptor was identified in a woman aged 18-35 years who had recovered from COVID-19. CDR3 bases: TGTGCCAGTAGTATTGAGGGCTCCTCCTACAATGAGCAGTTCTTC. This encodes CASSIEGSSYNEQFF.